These T cell receptor beta chains were read from a single sample in a study of T cell changes during pregnancy in multiple sclerosis. Assay: immunoSEQ multiplex PCR; the TCRdb copy retains only in-frame clones and omits some. The repertoire has around 100,000 clones, 90% to 95% of them found once; the top ten carry 3% to 3.5%. Sequences were derived from peripheral blood, sampled after pregnancy. These receptors originate from a female donor with multiple sclerosis, enrolled in a pregnancy study. Both conserved end residues are part of each CDR3. A D gene is named only where the DNA matches it firmly. Clone size, where shown, is once, few, many, or a class for clones that have expanded.

j_call,v_call,clone_size,d_call,cdr3_nt,cdr3_aa
TRBJ1-1,TRBV15,-,TRBD1,TGTGCCACCAGCAGACCTTACGACAGGGGCACTGAAGCTTTCTTT,CATSRPYDRGTEAFF
TRBJ2-7,TRBV2,-,-,TGTGCCAGCAGTGAGTTGGGCCCCTTC,CASSELGPF
TRBJ2-2,TRBV6-5,-,-,TGTGCCAGCAGGGGGAGGGGGTGGAGCGGGGAGCTGTTTTTT,CASRGRGWSGELFF
TRBJ2-5,TRBV4-2,once,-,TGTGCCAGCAGCCTGGCGACAGGTGGAAGCCAAGAGACCCAGTACTTC,CASSLATGGSQETQYF
TRBJ1-1,TRBV19,-,-,TGTGCCAGTAGTATTACAGGAGGGGCTGAAGCTTTCTTT,CASSITGGAEAFF
TRBJ2-1,TRBV5-4,-,-,TGTGCCAGCAGCCGCCCTAGCTTCCATGAGCAGTTCTTC,CASSRPSFHEQFF
TRBJ1-4,TRBV25-1,-,-,TGTGCCAGCAGTGAAATAGGGGACACCGGAAGAAAAAAACTGTTTTTT,CASSEIGDTGRKKLFF
TRBJ2-1,TRBV2,-,TRBD1,TGTGCCAGCACGGAGACAGGGGGCGCGTACAATGAGCAGTTCTTC,CASTETGGAYNEQFF
TRBJ2-5,TRBV7-3,-,TRBD2,TGTGCCAGCAGTTTGGGCGGCGGGGGAGAGACCCAGTACTTC,CASSLGGGGETQYF
TRBJ2-1,TRBV6-5,-,TRBD1,TGTGCCAGCAGCTCCCGGGACAGGGTGGACAATGAGCAGTTCTTC,CASSSRDRVDNEQFF
TRBJ1-1,TRBV2,-,-,TGTGCCAGCAGGGACAATACCGGAACTGAAGCTTTCTTT,CASRDNTGTEAFF
TRBJ1-6,TRBV2,once,-,TGTGCCAGCAATGTGGATCCGGACAGCAGTTATAATTCACCCCTCCACTTT,CASNVDPDSSYNSPLHF
TRBJ2-7,TRBV10-3,-,TRBD1,TGTGCCATCAGTGATTCCCCCGGGACAGGGCGGTTCGGGCAGTACTTC,CAISDSPGTGRFGQYF
TRBJ2-5,TRBV4-1,-,-,TGCGCCAGCAGCCATGGTGGGGGGTGGGGTCCTCAAGAGACCCAGTACTTC,CASSHGGGWGPQETQYF
TRBJ2-7,TRBV25-1,once,TRBD1,TGTGCCAGCAGCTTGAAAGGGGGCTCCGGTGAGCAGTACTTC,CASSLKGGSGEQYF
TRBJ1-6,TRBV30,-,-,TGTGCCTGGAGGGGGGGAGGGGGTCCTCTCAATTCACCCCTCCACTTT,CAWRGGGGPLNSPLHF
TRBJ1-1,TRBV6-5,few,TRBD1,TGTGCCAGCACCACGGGACAGGGCAACACTGAAGCTTTCTTT,CASTTGQGNTEAFF
TRBJ2-1,TRBV5-8,few,-,TGTGCCAGCAGCTTGGGACTCTACAATGAGCAGTTCTTC,CASSLGLYNEQFF
TRBJ2-7,TRBV10-1,-,TRBD1,TGCGCCAGCAGTGAGGGACAGGGCTACGAGCAGTACTTC,CASSEGQGYEQYF
TRBJ1-4,TRBV10-3,few,-,TGTGCCATCAGTGTCGGAGGGAAGGGGGAAAAACTGTTTTTT,CAISVGGKGEKLFF
TRBJ1-2,TRBV7-9,-,TRBD1,TGTGCCAGCGGTTCAGGGGGCGCAGAATATGGCTACACCTTC,CASGSGGAEYGYTF
TRBJ1-2,TRBV6-5,-,-,TGTGCCAGCAGGGACGGTCCCGGGGGCTATGGCTACACCTTC,CASRDGPGGYGYTF
TRBJ2-7,TRBV10-3,once,-,TGTGCCATCAGTGAGTCATCAGGGGACGAGCAGTACTTC,CAISESSGDEQYF
TRBJ2-2,TRBV5-1,-,-,TGCGCCAGCAGCTTGCCAAAGATTGGACAGAGCACCGGGGAGCTGTTTTTT,CASSLPKIGQSTGELFF
TRBJ2-5,TRBV5-6,-,TRBD1,TGTGCCAGCAGCTCACAGGGGGCGATGGAGACCCAGTACTTC,CASSSQGAMETQYF
TRBJ1-5,TRBV30,-,-,TGTGCCTGGAGTGTAGGACAGTATAGCAATCAGCCCCAGCATTTT,CAWSVGQYSNQPQHF
TRBJ2-1,TRBV30,-,TRBD1,TGTGCGGGGGGGGACAGGGGACAATATGAGCAGTTCTTC,CAGGDRGQYEQFF
TRBJ1-1,TRBV7-9,-,-,TGTGCCAGCACTAGAGGGAGTGGGAACACTGAAGCTTTCTTT,CASTRGSGNTEAFF
TRBJ1-2,TRBV2,-,TRBD1,TGTGCCAGCAGTGTCGACAGGGTTGGCTACACCTTC,CASSVDRVGYTF
TRBJ2-2,TRBV7-8,-,-,TGTGCCAGCAGCTTGGGCCCGGAGCTGTTTTTT,CASSLGPELFF
TRBJ2-7,TRBV19,-,-,TGTGCCAGTAGTATCGGCACAGGGAGGGTCTACGAGCAGTACTTC,CASSIGTGRVYEQYF
TRBJ2-1,TRBV5-1,-,-,TGCGCCAGCAGCTTGAGAGACAATGAGCAGTTCTTC,CASSLRDNEQFF
TRBJ2-1,TRBV5-1,-,TRBD2,TGCGCCAGCAGTTCTACCCCAGCGGGGGGGCCCTACAATGAGCAGTTCTTC,CASSSTPAGGPYNEQFF
TRBJ1-2,TRBV7-9,-,TRBD1,TGTGCCAGCGGGGACAGGTTAGGGTATGGCTACACCTTC,CASGDRLGYGYTF
TRBJ1-2,TRBV5-1,once,-,TGCGCCAGCAGCTTGGATGGGGGCGGTGGCTACACCTTC,CASSLDGGGGYTF
TRBJ2-7,TRBV6-1,-,TRBD2,TGTGCCAGCAGCCTCCTAGCGGGGACTTACGAGCAGTACTTC,CASSLLAGTYEQYF
TRBJ1-5,TRBV9,-,-,TGTGCCAGCAGTTCCCAGAGGGAATCAGGGCCCCAGCATTTT,CASSSQRESGPQHF
TRBJ2-1,TRBV19,-,TRBD1,TGTGCCAGTAGTACCCGGACAGGGCGCAACTACAATGAGCAGTTCTTC,CASSTRTGRNYNEQFF
TRBJ2-1,TRBV5-1,-,TRBD1,TGCGCCAGCAGCTTGGGAGGCCCGGGACAGGGTTACAATGAGCAGTTCTTC,CASSLGGPGQGYNEQFF
TRBJ2-3,TRBV6-6,-,TRBD1,TGTGCCAGCAATCTCCAGGGGGCGGCAGATACGCAGTATTTT,CASNLQGAADTQYF
TRBJ1-5,TRBV13,-,-,TGTGCCAGCAGCTTAGGGGGGGTGGGAGGCCAGCCCCAGCATTTT,CASSLGGVGGQPQHF
TRBJ2-1,TRBV2,-,TRBD1,TGTGCCAGCAGCGAAGGACAGGGGGCTGTCAATGAGCAGTTCTTC,CASSEGQGAVNEQFF
TRBJ1-2,TRBV19,few,-,TGTGCCAGTAGCCTATCCGAGGGTATGTTTGGCTACACCTTC,CASSLSEGMFGYTF
TRBJ1-5,TRBV15,-,TRBD1,TGTGCCACCAGCAGAGAATACAGGGGAACGGGCCAGCCCCAGCATTTT,CATSREYRGTGQPQHF
TRBJ1-1,TRBV7-9,-,-,TGTGCCAGCATTGCGGGAACTAACACTGAAGCTTTCTTT,CASIAGTNTEAFF
TRBJ2-7,TRBV9,-,TRBD1,TGTGCCAGCAGCGTAGCACAGGGGGCCGCCTACGAGCAGTACTTC,CASSVAQGAAYEQYF
TRBJ2-1,TRBV6-5,-,TRBD2,TGTGCCAGCAGTCTAAGACTAGCGGGAGACAATGAGCAGTTCTTC,CASSLRLAGDNEQFF
TRBJ2-7,TRBV2,-,-,TGTGCCAGCCGATCCCCCGAGGGCCCCGAGCAGTACTTC,CASRSPEGPEQYF
TRBJ1-4,TRBV7-9,-,-,TGTGCCAGCAGCTCCTTGCTTGGGGACTTTAGGACTAATGAAAAACTGTTTTTT,CASSSLLGDFRTNEKLFF
TRBJ2-2,TRBV29-1,-,-,TGCAGCGTTTCGCAGGGTAACACCGGGGAGCTGTTTTTT,CSVSQGNTGELFF
TRBJ2-5,TRBV12-5,once,-,TGTGCTAGTGGTCCAGATACAGGGATCCAAGAGACCCAGTACTTC,CASGPDTGIQETQYF
TRBJ1-5,TRBV4-1,-,-,TGCGCCAGCAGCTCAGCGATGGACGGACTCAATCAGCCCCAGCATTTT,CASSSAMDGLNQPQHF
TRBJ1-1,TRBV10-2,-,-,TGCGCCAGCAGTGGAGGGACAAGAACCATGAACACTGAAGCTTTCTTT,CASSGGTRTMNTEAFF
TRBJ2-2,TRBV6-6,-,TRBD1,TGTGCCAGTACGACAGGGTTGGGCACCGGGGAGCTGTTTTTT,CASTTGLGTGELFF
TRBJ1-4,TRBV27,-,-,TGTGCCAGCAGTTTATCCCGGACTAATGAAAAACTGTTTTTT,CASSLSRTNEKLFF
TRBJ1-6,TRBV9,-,-,TGTGCCAGCAGCGGAAAAGGGGATCCCCTCCACTTT,CASSGKGDPLHF
TRBJ1-3,TRBV7-6,-,-,TGTGCCAGCAGCTTCACGGGGGGGTCGGGAAACACCATATATTTT,CASSFTGGSGNTIYF
TRBJ1-5,TRBV15,-,-,TGTGCCACCAGCAGAGATAGTAGCAATCAGCCCCAGCATTTT,CATSRDSSNQPQHF
TRBJ1-2,TRBV9,-,-,TGTGCCAGCAGCGTAGAGGCGGATTCGGTCTATGGCTACACCTTC,CASSVEADSVYGYTF
TRBJ1-2,TRBV5-1,-,TRBD1,TGCGCCAGCAGACGGACAGGGCGTGATGGCTACACCTTC,CASRRTGRDGYTF